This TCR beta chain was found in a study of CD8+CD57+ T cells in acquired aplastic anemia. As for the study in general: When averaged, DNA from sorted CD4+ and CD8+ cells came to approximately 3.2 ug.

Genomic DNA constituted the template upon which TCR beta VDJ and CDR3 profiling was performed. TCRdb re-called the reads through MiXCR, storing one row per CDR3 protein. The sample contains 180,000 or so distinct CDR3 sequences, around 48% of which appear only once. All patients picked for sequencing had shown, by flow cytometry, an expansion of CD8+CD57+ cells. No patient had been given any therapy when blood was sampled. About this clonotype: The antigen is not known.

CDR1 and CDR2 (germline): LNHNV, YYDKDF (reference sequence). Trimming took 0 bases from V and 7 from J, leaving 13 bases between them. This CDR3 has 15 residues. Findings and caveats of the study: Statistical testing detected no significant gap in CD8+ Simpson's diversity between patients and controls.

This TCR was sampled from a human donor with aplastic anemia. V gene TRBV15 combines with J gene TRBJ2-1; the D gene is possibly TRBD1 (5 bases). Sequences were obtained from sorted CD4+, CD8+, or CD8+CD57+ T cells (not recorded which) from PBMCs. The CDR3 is CATSRDRSGINEQFF. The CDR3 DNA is TGTGCCACCAGCAGAGATCGTTCAGGGATTAATGAGCAGTTCTTC.